This TCR beta chain was sequenced in a study of shared clonotypes between healthy human individuals. General study points: Shared clonotypes: roughly 5% naive CD4, roughly 3.5% naive CD8, about 2.5% memory CD4, approximately 0.37% memory CD8. On the whole, naive subsets had larger estimated richness than memory subsets had. A limitation of the genetic and exposure-history diversity represented arose from few donors.

This clone was found once. Its target is unknown. Naivety among CD8 cells was defined by CD45RO negativity and positive CCR7 selection, thereby excluding terminally differentiated effector memory CD45RA+ cells. The CDR3 is made up of 13 amino acids. Germline V lookup: CDR1 MGHDK, CDR2 SYGVNS. The V end was cut by 5 bases, the J end by 4 bases, with 9 bases between. TCRdb's copy holds only in-frame clones and misses some; the assay was immunoSEQ multiplex PCR. Of approximately 740,000 clones in the sample, 92% are singletons; the top ten hold approximately 25%. The sequencing sample was made of naive CD8+ T cells sorted from blood. This sequence originates from a man aged 25-40 years in good health. V and J are TRBV25-1 and TRBJ2-1; no clear D. CDR3 nucleotides: TGTGCCAGCAGTTGGTCTGAATACAATGAGCAGTTCTTC. Protein: CASSWSEYNEQFF.